This T cell receptor beta chain was recovered during a study of blood T cell repertoires in COVID-19 (TCRdb year 2020). Regarding the study in general: The collaborator samples originated in the United States, Italy and Spain and spanned the acute and convalescent phases of COVID-19. Sample metadata almost always included a de-identified subject ID, COVID-19 status, age in years and sex. The material from the prospective study consisted of cDNA or gDNA derived from T cells, B-cell-depleted T cells, or PBMCs. The repertoires were released in a freely available public database meant as a resource for research on the immune response to SARS-CoV-2. Where HLA class I and class II types were available, the types were taken from metadata supplied by the sample provider, not from assay-based typing. The dataset comprised deeply sampled blood TCRbeta repertoires from subjects exposed to, actively infected with, or recovered from COVID-19. Samples came from the ongoing ImmuneRACE study (first 160 participants) plus 1,254 subjects from 6 global collaborators. Results the study describes overall, beyond this receptor: How much clinical and demographic metadata was included differed by source and by participant, and the metadata was provided uncurated.

Taken from the germline V gene, the CDR1 and CDR2 loops are MNHEY and SVGAGI. Including cysteine and phenylalanine, the CDR3 has 13 amino acids. Only the CDR3 DNA stays, 39 bases, in frame from base 1. Relative to germline, V is 5 bases shorter and J is 3 bases shorter, with 8 bases between their ends. About this clone: This receptor's antigen is unknown. Within one base of it there is no much larger clone, and no base qualities were kept. Other DNA sequences in this specimen translate into the identical CDR3.

TCRbeta CDR3 regions were amplified from genomic DNA by means of the immunoSEQ Assay, a bias-controlled multiplex PCR. As for how the authors treated the data: The number of nucleated cells in each sample was estimated from the amplification of reference gene primers within the assay. To quantify the absolute abundance of each unique TCRbeta CDR3 rearrangement, sequence reads were collapsed and filtered. For each sample, productive Simpson clonality was calculated by taking the square root of Simpson's diversity index across productive rearrangements. TCRdb took this table from immuneACCESS and kept in-frame rearrangements with V and J called. Such tables lack part of the clones; where checked against another copy, unresolved V genes explain under half of the gap, and the rest is unexplained. The V and J calls and the clone size are those of that table, but D and trimming were determined from the DNA. For this sample the table gives around 140,000 clones, of which 88% were detected only once. Jointly, the top ten make up 1.5% to 2% of the sample.

Collaborating institutions collected whole blood in K2EDTA tubes following their own protocols. Collaborator samples were shipped for TCRbeta analysis as frozen whole blood, isolated PBMCs, or DNA extracted from either sample type. Rearrangement joined TRBV6-5 to TRBJ1-5; the D gene is perhaps TRBD1, on 5 matching bases. The sequence came from a woman between 45 and 60 years old with acute or convalescent COVID-19. Sequencing used peripheral blood. The nucleotide sequence reads TGTGCCAGCAGTCGGACATTCAATCAGCCCCAGCATTTT. Translated, it gives CASSRTFNQPQHF.